Given below is one T cell receptor beta chain in context. The germline V gene has CDR1 GTSNPN and CDR2 SVGIG (reference sequence). Trimming shortened V by 8 bases and J by 7 bases, and 14 bases separated the two germline ends. The CDR3 covers 12 residues. In Seattle, patients joined the study during active infection and were tracked longitudinally. The data derive from a study of blood T cell repertoires in COVID-19. Study as a whole: The United States, Italy and Spain supplied acute and convalescent COVID-19 samples. From T cells, B-cell-depleted T cells, or PBMCs came the material, which was cDNA or gDNA.

Repertoires were generated with immunoSEQ multiplex PCR, while TCRdb's copy carries only in-frame clones and drops some. The sample holds approximately 45,000 clones, around nine tenths seen once. The chain has TRBV30 and TRBJ1-4; unclear D gene. The source material was peripheral blood. The receptor was isolated from a man between 40 and 49 years old with COVID-19, enrolled during active disease. CDR3 residues: CARSEDSEKLFF. The CDR3 region has the DNA TGTGCCCGATCCGAGGATAGTGAAAAACTGTTTTTT.